The 8 T cell receptor beta chains in this list originate from one sample, sequenced in a study of T-cell memory formation after mild COVID-19. One entry per CDR3 protein results from TCRdb running MiXCR on the 5' RACE reads. The sample has roughly 150,000 distinct CDR3 sequences, approximately 13% seen once. Sequenced input: PBMCs or a T cell subset sorted from them (not recorded which). These receptors originate from a man between 18 and 29 years old who had mild COVID-19 (a few samples of this study predate the infection). Cell type and time point are not known.

The V gene is TRBV19, the J gene TRBJ2-7; a weak D match, TRBD2 (5 bases). Germline-derived CDR1 and CDR2 are LNHDA and SQIVND (reference sequence). The V and J ends lost 3 bases and 0 bases respectively, with 9 bases between them. The CDR3 loop spans 14 amino acids. The CDR3 nucleotides read TGTGCCAGTAGTATCGATGCGGGCTCCTACGAGCAGTACTTC. Translating it yields CASSIDAGSYEQYF.

This clonotype was recorded many times. This chain connects TRBV7-9 to TRBJ2-2; 10 bases line up with TRBD1. Germline V lookup: CDR1 SEHNR, CDR2 FQNEAQ (reference sequence). CDR3 length equals 14 residues. J gave up 3 bases and V 10 bases, and 5 bases lay outside the gene matches. The CDR3 here is CANRGQGDTGELFF. CDR3 sequence (DNA): TGTGCCAACAGAGGACAGGGGGACACCGGGGAGCTGTTTTTT.

The sample holds a few counts of this clonotype. The gene calls are TRBV5-5 and TRBJ2-5; 8 nucleotides agree with TRBD1. V shed 4 bases and J 3 bases; nucleotides not matched to a gene: 2. The CDR3 sequence is 13 residues long. Per germline, CDR1 SGHKS and CDR2 YYEKEE (reference sequence). DNA of the CDR3: TGTGCCAGCAGCGTGACAGGGGAAGAGACCCAGTACTTC. It codes for CASSVTGEETQYF.

This clonotype turned up a few times. The chain couples TRBV6-6 to TRBJ2-4, with 9 bases identical to TRBD2. The CDR3 has 15 residues. Germline CDR1 reads MNHNY; CDR2 reads SVGAGI (reference sequence). The CDR3 bases are TGTGCGTGCCTGGGGGTAGCGGGGGTGGAGAACATTCAGTACTTC. This sequence encodes CACLGVAGVENIQYF.

This chain links TRBV18 with TRBJ2-2; D is perhaps TRBD1 or TRBD2 (5 bases each). Per germline, CDR1 KGHSH and CDR2 LQKENI. V shed 5 bases and J shed 0 bases, with 10 bases lying between them. The CDR3 has 15 amino acids. The CDR3 DNA sequence: TGTGCCAGCTCAATCGGGGCGGCGAACACCGGGGAGCTGTTTTTT. As protein: CASSIGAANTGELFF. Variable domain in full (rest from reference TRBV18 and TRBJ2-2): NAGVMQNPRHLVRRRGQEARLRCSPMKGHSHVYWYRQLPEEGLKFMVYLQKENIIDESGMPKERFSAEFPKEGPSILRIQQVVRGDSAAYFCASSIGAANTGELFFGEGSRLTVL.

The gene calls are TRBV6-5 and TRBJ1-6; the match to TRBD1 covers 7 bases. This CDR3 is 14 amino acids long. V shed 4 bases and J 14 bases; nucleotides not matched to a gene: 11. The germline gives CDR1 MNHEY, CDR2 SVGAGI. CDR3 bases: TGTGCCAGCAGTTCCCACAGGGGTGGTAGAGCCCTCCACTTT. This sequence encodes CASSSHRGGRALHF.

This clonotype has just a few counts. The chain combines TRBV29-1 with TRBJ2-2; D unclear. This CDR3 has 14 residues. The germline V and J ends were trimmed by 5 bases and 0 bases, with 10 bases remaining between them. The V gene's germline CDR1 is SQVTM and CDR2 ANQGSEA. Here the CDR3 DNA reads TGCAGCGTTTGTACGGCCGCGAACACCGGGGAGCTGTTTTTT. Amino acid sequence: CSVCTAANTGELFF.

The chain joins TRBV11-2 to TRBJ1-1; perhaps TRBD1 as D (5 bases). Germline V gene sequence: CDR1 SGHAT, CDR2 FQNNGV. Trimming pared 5 bases from V and 5 bases from J, leaving 15 bases between. The CDR3 contains 14 residues. CDR3 DNA sequence: TGTGCCAGCAGCGCCTCAGGGAGAATGACTGAAGCTTTCTTT. Protein: CASSASGRMTEAFF.